This T cell receptor beta chain was documented in a study of blood T cell repertoires in COVID-19. The wider study: Donors in the United States, Italy and Spain gave samples during acute or convalescent COVID-19. Nucleic acid was either cDNA or gDNA, and it came from T cells, B-cell-depleted T cells, or PBMCs.

In the study's own analysis: Reference gene primer amplification yielded estimated nucleated cell counts. The table came from immunoSEQ multiplex PCR; TCRdb's copy has only in-frame clones and leaves some out. V and J calls and clone size follow that table, whereas D and trimming were derived from the DNA. Of approximately 140,000 clones listed, approximately 84% are singletons. Germline V gives CDR1 LNHDA, CDR2 SQIVND (reference sequence). This CDR3 spans 13 amino acids. V gave up 6 bases and J gave up 6 bases, with 14 bases separating them. The sequence was collected from a man in his 70s with acute or convalescent COVID-19. The sequencing input was peripheral blood. The J gene is TRBJ1-1, the V gene TRBV19; D remains ambiguous. CDR3 coding DNA: TGTGCCAGTAGGGGCAGCGGGTTAGCTGAAGCTTTCTTT. It encodes CASRGSGLAEAFF. Using reference TRBV19 and TRBJ1-1 for the parts outside the CDR3, the full variable domain is DGGITQSPKYLFRKEGQNVTLSCEQNLNHDAMYWYRQDPGQGLRLIYYSQIVNDFQKGDIAEGYSVSREKKESFPLTVTSAQKNPTAFYLCASRGSGLAEAFFGQGTRLTVV.